This T cell receptor beta chain came from a study of shared clonotypes between healthy human individuals. General study points: Having only a few donors restricted how much genetic and exposure-history diversity was captured.

The junction had 9 bases not matched to a gene; V was cut back by 5 bases and J by 3 bases. The germline CDR1 and CDR2 sequences are SNHLY and FYNNEI. The CDR3 sequence is 15 residues long. Clones were read by immunoSEQ multiplex PCR, and TCRdb kept only the in-frame ones, dropping some. This sample has approximately 2.1 million clones; over 85% occur once, and the top ten carry under 0.45%. Details on this clone: Its antigen is as yet unknown.

The TCR sequence derives from a man between 18 and 35 years old in good health. Some clones in this sample may be carry-over from other donors' samples. Sequencing used naive CD4+ T cells from PBMCs. Subset in this sample: CD45RA+ positively selected. The chain combines TRBV2 with TRBJ2-5; 7 nucleotides line up with TRBD1. Here the CDR3 DNA reads TGTGCCAGCAGTTTCACAGGGGCACCCAAAGAGACCCAGTACTTC. It specifies CASSFTGAPKETQYF.